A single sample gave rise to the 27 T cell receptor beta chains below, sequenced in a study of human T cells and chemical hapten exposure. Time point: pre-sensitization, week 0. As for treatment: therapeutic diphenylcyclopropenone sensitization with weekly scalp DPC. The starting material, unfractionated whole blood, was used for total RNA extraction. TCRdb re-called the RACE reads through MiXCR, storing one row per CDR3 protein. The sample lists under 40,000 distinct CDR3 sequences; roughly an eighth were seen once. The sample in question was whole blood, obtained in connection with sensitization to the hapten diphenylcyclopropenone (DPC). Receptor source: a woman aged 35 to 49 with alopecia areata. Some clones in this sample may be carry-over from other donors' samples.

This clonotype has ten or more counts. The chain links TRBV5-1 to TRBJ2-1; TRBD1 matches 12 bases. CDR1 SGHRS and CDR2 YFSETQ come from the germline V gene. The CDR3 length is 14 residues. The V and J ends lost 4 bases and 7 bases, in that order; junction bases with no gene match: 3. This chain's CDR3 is CASSEGQGANEQFF. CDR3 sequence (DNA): TGCGCCAGCAGCGAGGGACAGGGGGCGAATGAGCAGTTCTTC.

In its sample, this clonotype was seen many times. As DNA, the CDR3 is TGCGCCAGCGCCTTCGACAGTACGCCATACAATGAGCAGTTCTTC. Protein sequence: CASAFDSTPYNEQFF. This sequence joins TRBV10-2 and TRBJ2-1; maybe TRBD1 (5 bases). Germline V gives CDR1 WSHSY, CDR2 SAAADI. This CDR3 has 15 amino acids. With 8 bases removed from V and 4 bases from J, the gap between germline ends came to 18 bases.

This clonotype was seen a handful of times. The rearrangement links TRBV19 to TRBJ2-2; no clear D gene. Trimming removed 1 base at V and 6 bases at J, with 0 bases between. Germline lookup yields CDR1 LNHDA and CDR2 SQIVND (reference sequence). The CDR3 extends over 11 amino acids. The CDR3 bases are TGTGCCAGTAGTATAGCCGGGGAGCTGTTTTTT. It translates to CASSIAGELFF. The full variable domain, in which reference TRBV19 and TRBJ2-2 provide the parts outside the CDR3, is DGGITQSPKYLFRKEGQNVTLSCEQNLNHDAMYWYRQDPGQGLRLIYYSQIVNDFQKGDIAEGYSVSREKKESFPLTVTSAQKNPTAFYLCASSIAGELFFGEGSRLTVL.

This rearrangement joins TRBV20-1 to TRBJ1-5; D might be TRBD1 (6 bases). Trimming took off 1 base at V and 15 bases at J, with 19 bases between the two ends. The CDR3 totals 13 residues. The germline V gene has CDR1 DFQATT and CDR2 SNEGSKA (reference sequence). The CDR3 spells CSARVGPGRGRHF. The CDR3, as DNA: TGCAGTGCTAGAGTTGGTCCGGGCAGGGGAAGGCATTTT.

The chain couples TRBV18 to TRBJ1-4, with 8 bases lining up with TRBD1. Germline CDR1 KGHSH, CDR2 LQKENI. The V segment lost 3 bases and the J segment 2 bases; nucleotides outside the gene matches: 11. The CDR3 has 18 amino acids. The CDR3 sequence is CASSPVYGQGRTNEKLFF. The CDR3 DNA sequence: TGTGCCAGCTCACCGGTGTACGGACAGGGCCGGACTAATGAAAAACTGTTTTTT.

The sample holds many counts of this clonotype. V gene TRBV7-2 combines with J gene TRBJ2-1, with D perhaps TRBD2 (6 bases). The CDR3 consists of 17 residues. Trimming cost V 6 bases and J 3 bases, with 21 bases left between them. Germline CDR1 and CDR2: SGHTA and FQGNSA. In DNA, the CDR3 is TGTGCCAGCAGAGATATGACGGCGGCGGGGCTCTACAATGAGCAGTTCTTC. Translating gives CASRDMTAAGLYNEQFF.

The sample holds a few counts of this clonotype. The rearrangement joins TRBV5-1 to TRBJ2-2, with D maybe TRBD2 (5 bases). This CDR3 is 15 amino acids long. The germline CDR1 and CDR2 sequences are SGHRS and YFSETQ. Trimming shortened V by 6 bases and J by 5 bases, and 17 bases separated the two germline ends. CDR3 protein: CASNHRTGSTGELFF. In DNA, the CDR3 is TGCGCCAGCAACCACCGGACGGGGTCAACCGGGGAGCTGTTTTTT. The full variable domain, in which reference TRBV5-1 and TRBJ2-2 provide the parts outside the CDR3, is KAGVTQTPRYLIKTRGQQVTLSCSPISGHRSVSWYQQTPGQGLQFLFEYFSETQRNKGNFPGRFSGRQFSNSRSEMNVSTLELGDSALYLCASNHRTGSTGELFFGEGSRLTVL.

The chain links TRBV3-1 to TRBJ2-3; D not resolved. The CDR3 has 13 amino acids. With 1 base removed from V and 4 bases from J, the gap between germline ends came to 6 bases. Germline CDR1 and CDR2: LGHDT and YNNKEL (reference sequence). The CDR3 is CASSQARADTQYF. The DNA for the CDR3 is TGTGCCAGCAGCCAAGCCCGGGCAGATACGCAGTATTTT.

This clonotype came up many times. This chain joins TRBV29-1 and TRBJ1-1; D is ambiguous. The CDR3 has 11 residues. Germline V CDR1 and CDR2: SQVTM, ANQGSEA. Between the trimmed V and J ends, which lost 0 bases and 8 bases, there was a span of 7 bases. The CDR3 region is CSVEDLVEAFF. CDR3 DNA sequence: TGCAGCGTTGAAGATTTAGTAGAAGCTTTCTTT.

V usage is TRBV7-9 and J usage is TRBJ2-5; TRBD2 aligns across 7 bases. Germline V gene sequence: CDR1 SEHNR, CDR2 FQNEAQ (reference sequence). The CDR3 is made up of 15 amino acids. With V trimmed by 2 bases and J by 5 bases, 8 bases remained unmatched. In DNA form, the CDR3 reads TGTGCCAGCAGCTTATCGCGGGAGTTCTCGGAGACCCAGTACTTC. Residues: CASSLSREFSETQYF. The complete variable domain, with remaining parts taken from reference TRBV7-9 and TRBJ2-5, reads DTGVSQNPRHKITKRGQNVTFRCDPISEHNRLYWYRQTLGQGPEFLTYFQNEAQLEKSRLLSDRFSAERPKGSFSTLEIQRTEQGDSAMYLCASSLSREFSETQYFGPGTRLLVL.

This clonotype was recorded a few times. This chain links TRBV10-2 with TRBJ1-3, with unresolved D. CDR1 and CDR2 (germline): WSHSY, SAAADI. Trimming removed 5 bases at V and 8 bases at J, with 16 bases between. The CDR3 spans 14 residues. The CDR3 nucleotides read TGCGCCAGCAGTCTCGCTAGGCCTGGTGACACCATATATTTT. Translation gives CASSLARPGDTIYF.

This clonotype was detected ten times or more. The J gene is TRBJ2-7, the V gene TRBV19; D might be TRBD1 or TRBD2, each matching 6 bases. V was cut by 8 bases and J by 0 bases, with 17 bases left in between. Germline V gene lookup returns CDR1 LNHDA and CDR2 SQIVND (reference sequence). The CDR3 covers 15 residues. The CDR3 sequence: CASAKGGVSSYEQYF. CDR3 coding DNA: TGTGCCAGTGCGAAGGGGGGCGTCAGCTCCTACGAGCAGTACTTC.

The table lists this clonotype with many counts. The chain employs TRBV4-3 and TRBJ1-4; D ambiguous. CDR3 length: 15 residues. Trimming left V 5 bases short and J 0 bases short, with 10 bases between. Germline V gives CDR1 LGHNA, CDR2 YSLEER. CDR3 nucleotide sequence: TGCGCCAGCAGCTACCGCTCCACAACTAATGAAAAACTGTTTTTT. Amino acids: CASSYRSTTNEKLFF.

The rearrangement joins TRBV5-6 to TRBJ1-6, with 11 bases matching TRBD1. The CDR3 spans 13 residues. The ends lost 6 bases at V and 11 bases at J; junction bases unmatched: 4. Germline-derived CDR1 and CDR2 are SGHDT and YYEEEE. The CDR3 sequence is CASNGQGAAPLHF. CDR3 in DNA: TGTGCCAGCAACGGACAGGGGGCGGCACCCCTCCACTTT.

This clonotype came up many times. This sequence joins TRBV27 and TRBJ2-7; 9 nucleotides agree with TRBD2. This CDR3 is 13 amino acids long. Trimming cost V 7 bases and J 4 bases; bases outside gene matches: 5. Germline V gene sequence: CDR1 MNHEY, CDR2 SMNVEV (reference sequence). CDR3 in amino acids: CASKLAGGYEQYF. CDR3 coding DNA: TGTGCCAGCAAGCTTGCGGGAGGGTACGAGCAGTACTTC.

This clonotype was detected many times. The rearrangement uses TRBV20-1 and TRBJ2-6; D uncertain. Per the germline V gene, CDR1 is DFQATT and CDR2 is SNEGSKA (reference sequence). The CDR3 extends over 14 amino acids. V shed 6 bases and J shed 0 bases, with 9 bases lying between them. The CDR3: CSAPRTSGANVLTF. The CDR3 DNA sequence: TGCAGTGCCCCAAGAACCTCTGGGGCCAACGTCCTGACTTTC.

The DNA of the CDR3 is TGTGCCAGCAGCTTAGCGGATGGCGGCGGAGGGTCCTACGAGCAGTACTTC. It encodes CASSLADGGGGSYEQYF. The chain uses TRBV7-2 and TRBJ2-7; possible D gene TRBD2, 6 bases. V was cut by 0 bases and J by 1 base, with 16 bases left in between. This CDR3 comprises 17 residues. CDR1 SGHTA and CDR2 FQGNSA come from the germline V gene.

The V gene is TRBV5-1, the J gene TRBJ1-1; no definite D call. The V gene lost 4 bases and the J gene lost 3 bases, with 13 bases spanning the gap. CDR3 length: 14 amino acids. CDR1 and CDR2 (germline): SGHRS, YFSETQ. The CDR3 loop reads CASSIDRVDTEAFF. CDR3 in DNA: TGCGCCAGCAGCATAGACCGGGTTGACACTGAAGCTTTCTTT.

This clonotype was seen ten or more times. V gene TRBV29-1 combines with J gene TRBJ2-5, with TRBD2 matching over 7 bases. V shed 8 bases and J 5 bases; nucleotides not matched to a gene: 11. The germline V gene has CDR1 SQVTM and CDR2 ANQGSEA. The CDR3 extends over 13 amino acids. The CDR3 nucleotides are TGCAGCTCCCGACTAGCCCCACGCGAGACCCAGTACTTC. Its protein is CSSRLAPRETQYF.

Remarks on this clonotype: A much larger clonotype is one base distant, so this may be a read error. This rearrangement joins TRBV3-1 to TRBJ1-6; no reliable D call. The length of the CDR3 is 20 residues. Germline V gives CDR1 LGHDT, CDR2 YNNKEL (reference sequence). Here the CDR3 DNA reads TGTGTCAGCAGCCGTGCAGGAGGGAAAGGCACTGCTTCCTATAATTCACCCCTCCACTTT. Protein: CVSSRAGGKGTASYNSPLHF.

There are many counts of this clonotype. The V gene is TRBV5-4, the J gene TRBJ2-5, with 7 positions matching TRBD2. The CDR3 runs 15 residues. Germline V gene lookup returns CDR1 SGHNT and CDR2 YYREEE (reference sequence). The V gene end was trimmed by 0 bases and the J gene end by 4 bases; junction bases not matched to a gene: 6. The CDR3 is CASSLGAGEGETQYF. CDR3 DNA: TGTGCCAGCAGCTTGGGGGCGGGAGAGGGAGAGACCCAGTACTTC.

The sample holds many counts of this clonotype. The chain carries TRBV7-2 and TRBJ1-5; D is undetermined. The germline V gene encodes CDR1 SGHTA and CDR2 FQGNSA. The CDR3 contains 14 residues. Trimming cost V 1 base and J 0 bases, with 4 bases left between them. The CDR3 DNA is TGTGCCAGCAGCTTAGAAAGTAGCAATCAGCCCCAGCATTTT. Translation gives CASSLESSNQPQHF.

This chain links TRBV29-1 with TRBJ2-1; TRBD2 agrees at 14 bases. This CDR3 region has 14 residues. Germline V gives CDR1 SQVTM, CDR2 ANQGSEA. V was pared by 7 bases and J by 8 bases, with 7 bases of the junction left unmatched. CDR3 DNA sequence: TGCAGCGGGACTAGCGGGGGGAGAAGCGATGAGCAGTTCTTC. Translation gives CSGTSGGRSDEQFF.

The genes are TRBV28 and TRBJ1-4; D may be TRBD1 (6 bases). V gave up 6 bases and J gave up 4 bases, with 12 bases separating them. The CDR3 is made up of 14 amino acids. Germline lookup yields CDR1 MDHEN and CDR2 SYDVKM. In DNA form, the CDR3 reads TGTGCCAGCAGACCCGGGGGCTATAATGAAAAACTGTTTTTT. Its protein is CASRPGGYNEKLFF.

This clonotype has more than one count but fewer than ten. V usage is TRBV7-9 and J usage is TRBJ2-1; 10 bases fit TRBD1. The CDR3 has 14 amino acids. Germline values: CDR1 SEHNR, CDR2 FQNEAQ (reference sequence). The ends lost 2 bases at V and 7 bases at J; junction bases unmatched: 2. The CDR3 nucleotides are TGTGCCAGCAGCTTAACGGACAGGGGGAATGAGCAGTTCTTC. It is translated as CASSLTDRGNEQFF. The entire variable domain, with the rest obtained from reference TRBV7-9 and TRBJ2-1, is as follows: DTGVSQNPRHKITKRGQNVTFRCDPISEHNRLYWYRQTLGQGPEFLTYFQNEAQLEKSRLLSDRFSAERPKGSFSTLEIQRTEQGDSAMYLCASSLTDRGNEQFFGPGTRLTVL.

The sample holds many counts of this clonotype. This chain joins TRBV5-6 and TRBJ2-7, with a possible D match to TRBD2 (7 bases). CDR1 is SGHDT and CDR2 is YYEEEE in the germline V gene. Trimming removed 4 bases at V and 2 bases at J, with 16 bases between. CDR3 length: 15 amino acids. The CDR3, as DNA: TGTGCCAGCAGCCCGGTTGGGGGGGCTCCCTACGAGCAGTACTTC. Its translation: CASSPVGGAPYEQYF.

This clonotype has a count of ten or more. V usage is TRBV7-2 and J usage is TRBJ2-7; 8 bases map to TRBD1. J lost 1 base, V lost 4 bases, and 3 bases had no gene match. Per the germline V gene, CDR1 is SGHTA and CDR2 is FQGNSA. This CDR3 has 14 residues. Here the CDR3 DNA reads TGTGCCAGCAGCTCTAGACAGGGGTCCTACGAGCAGTACTTC. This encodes CASSSRQGSYEQYF.